The 12 T cell receptor beta chains reported below all come from one sample, sequenced in a study of blood T cell repertoires in COVID-19. The repertoire was sequenced with immunoSEQ multiplex PCR; TCRdb's copy has only in-frame clones and lacks some. The table includes around 280,000 clones, over 80% detected once. The specimen was peripheral blood. The source is a woman aged 45-65 years with active or convalescent COVID-19.

The chain is built from TRBV7-9 and TRBJ1-1; D gene unclear. CDR3 length: 15 amino acids. Germline V gene lookup returns CDR1 SEHNR and CDR2 FQNEAQ (reference sequence). The germline V and J ends were trimmed by 7 bases and 3 bases, with 18 bases remaining between them. CDR3 nucleotides: TGTGCCAGCAAGCCTCGCGGGAATCGGGACACTGAAGCTTTCTTT. Encoded protein: CASKPRGNRDTEAFF.

V usage is TRBV5-1 and J usage is TRBJ2-5; 9 bases map to TRBD1. Germline lookup yields CDR1 SGHRS and CDR2 YFSETQ. Trimming removed 4 bases from V and 4 bases from J; junction bases left unmatched: 11. This CDR3 contains 16 residues. DNA for the CDR3: TGCGCCAGCAGCCTCTCCGGAGGGACAGGGATAGAGACCCAGTACTTC. Translating gives CASSLSGGTGIETQYF.

This chain links TRBV6-5 with TRBJ2-5; 7 bases map to TRBD1. Losses at the gene ends were 10 bases for V and 7 bases for J; bases not matched to a gene: 12. Germline-derived CDR1 and CDR2 are MNHEY and SVGAGI. This CDR3 comprises 13 residues. The CDR3 spells CAIDTGALGTQYF. The CDR3 nucleotides read TGTGCCATTGATACAGGGGCCCTCGGGACCCAGTACTTC.

The rearrangement links TRBV5-1 to TRBJ1-6, with 10 nucleotides matching TRBD1. The V gene's germline CDR1 is SGHRS and CDR2 YFSETQ. The length of the CDR3 is 17 residues. The ends lost 5 bases at V and 9 bases at J; junction bases unmatched: 14. The CDR3 sequence: CASSRKIGTGEGSPLHF. CDR3 nucleotide sequence: TGCGCCAGCAGTCGGAAGATTGGGACAGGGGAGGGTTCACCCCTCCACTTT. Variable domain in full (rest from reference TRBV5-1 and TRBJ1-6): KAGVTQTPRYLIKTRGQQVTLSCSPISGHRSVSWYQQTPGQGLQFLFEYFSETQRNKGNFPGRFSGRQFSNSRSEMNVSTLELGDSALYLCASSRKIGTGEGSPLHFGNGTRLTVT.

This chain uses TRBV6-2 or TRBV6-3 with TRBJ2-7, with 9 positions matching TRBD2. The CDR3 has 17 amino acids. V gave up 6 bases and J gave up 0 bases; unmatched junction bases: 12. The germline CDR1 and CDR2 sequences are MNHEY and SVGEGT. CDR3 residues: CASSQPGTSSSSYEQYF. The CDR3 DNA reads as TGTGCCAGCAGCCAACCGGGGACTAGCAGTAGCTCCTACGAGCAGTACTTC.

The CDR3 sequence: CASSWTGGKGSPLHF. CDR3 DNA sequence: TGTGCCAGCAGCTGGACAGGGGGCAAGGGGTCACCCCTCCACTTT. This rearrangement joins TRBV6-5 to TRBJ1-6; the match to TRBD1 covers 11 bases. Unmatched junction bases numbered 8, after V lost 6 bases and J lost 10 bases. The CDR3 has 15 residues. Germline V gene sequence: CDR1 MNHEY, CDR2 SVGAGI.

The V call is TRBV3-1 (or the pseudogene TRBV3-2), the J call TRBJ2-7; TRBD1 matches 9 bases. The CDR3 is made up of 15 amino acids. V lost 3 bases to trimming and J lost 6 bases; unmatched junction nucleotides: 9. Germline V gene lookup returns CDR1 LGHDT and CDR2 YNNKEL (reference sequence). CDR3 protein: CASSQGGQGRSEQYF. DNA of the CDR3: TGTGCCAGCAGCCAGGGCGGACAGGGGAGGTCCGAGCAGTACTTC.

The V and J genes are TRBV25-1 and TRBJ2-3; 14 nucleotides match TRBD2. The CDR3 totals 16 residues. Unmatched junction bases numbered 3, after V lost 2 bases and J lost 5 bases. Germline-derived CDR1 and CDR2 are MGHDK and SYGVNS. For the CDR3, the DNA is TGTGCCAGCAGTGAAAAGGGACTAGCGGGAGAAGATACGCAGTATTTT. Translation: CASSEKGLAGEDTQYF.

This chain uses TRBV5-5 with TRBJ2-3; 7 bases are a match to TRBD2. This CDR3 spans 16 amino acids. Germline-derived CDR1 and CDR2 are SGHKS and YYEKEE (reference sequence). V lost 1 base, J lost 4 bases, and 9 bases stayed unmatched. DNA for the CDR3: TGTGCCAGCAGCTTGACGTGGGAGGGTAGGGCAGATACGCAGTATTTT. It translates to CASSLTWEGRADTQYF.

The rearrangement joins TRBV19 to TRBJ1-5; no clear D gene. This CDR3 is built from 15 residues. The V end lost 3 bases, the J end lost 2 bases, and 11 bases lay between the germline ends. CDR1 LNHDA and CDR2 SQIVND come from the germline V gene (reference sequence). CDR3 amino acids: CASSIWGVGNQPQHF. The CDR3 bases are TGTGCCAGTAGTATTTGGGGAGTCGGCAATCAGCCCCAGCATTTT.

The chain has TRBV9 and TRBJ1-2, with 11 bases fitting TRBD1. The CDR3 runs to 17 residues. CDR1 SGDLS and CDR2 YYNGEE come from the germline V gene. J gave up 6 bases and V 1 base, and 11 bases lay outside the gene matches. This chain's CDR3 is CASSVFPEGTGGNGYTF. The CDR3 coding sequence is TGTGCCAGCAGCGTATTTCCAGAAGGGACAGGGGGAAATGGCTACACCTTC.

The chain recombines TRBV7-2 with TRBJ1-2, with D maybe TRBD1 (5 bases). CDR1 SGHTA and CDR2 FQGNSA come from the germline V gene. V dropped 3 bases and J dropped 7 bases, with 15 bases sitting between them. The CDR3 has 14 residues. Here the CDR3 reads CASSFSRAGVGYTF. Here the CDR3 DNA reads TGTGCCAGCAGCTTCTCCCGTGCGGGGGTTGGCTACACCTTC.